This entry is about one TCR beta chain. Losses at the gene ends were 11 bases for V and 3 bases for J; bases not matched to a gene: 7. The CDR3 covers 12 residues. Germline values: CDR1 WNHNN, CDR2 SYGVQD (reference sequence). This record comes from a study of blood T cell repertoires in COVID-19. Study as a whole: Samples representing acute and convalescent COVID-19 were sourced from the United States, Italy and Spain.

Data came from immunoSEQ multiplex PCR; TCRdb stores just in-frame clones and leaves some out. This table has 450,000 or so clones, nearly 90% appearing once. Patients from Seattle were sampled longitudinally, starting during active infection. The specimen sequenced was peripheral blood. The chain employs TRBV10-1 and TRBJ2-7; the match to TRBD2 covers 7 bases. The sequence was collected from a man between 18 and 29 years old with COVID-19, enrolled during active disease. CDR3 coding DNA: TGCGCCTCCTCTCCGGGGGGCTACGAGCAGTACTTC. Amino acids: CASSPGGYEQYF.